This T cell receptor (beta chain) was captured by sequencing in a study of T cell repertoires in ileal Crohn's disease. Study outcomes and limitations: Compared with non-smokers, active smokers at surgery showed more clonal expansions. Clonality above 26.8% at surgery always came with endoscopic recurrence. Compared with CD4 T cells, sorted CD8 cells carried more expanded clones.

For this clone: Antigen: not known.

Germline V gives CDR1 LNHDA, CDR2 SQIVND (reference sequence). The CDR3 runs to 14 residues. V shed 5 bases and J shed 0 bases, with 10 bases lying between them. Repertoires were generated with immunoSEQ multiplex PCR, while TCRdb's copy carries only in-frame clones and drops some. The data show some 15,000 clones, with 50% to 75% seen just once and less than 7.5% held by the top ten. Specimen: ileal tissue. The source of this sequence is an adult with Crohn's disease. The genes are TRBV19 and TRBJ1-2; D gene uncertain. The DNA of the CDR3 is TGTGCCAGTAGTCCATGGACTGCTAACTATGGCTACACCTTC. Protein: CASSPWTANYGYTF. The full variable domain, rest sourced from reference TRBV19 and TRBJ1-2, is DGGITQSPKYLFRKEGQNVTLSCEQNLNHDAMYWYRQDPGQGLRLIYYSQIVNDFQKGDIAEGYSVSREKKESFPLTVTSAQKNPTAFYLCASSPWTANYGYTFGSGTRLTVV.